This entry lists 15 T cell receptor beta chains sequenced from one sample in a study of response to subunit inactivated influenza vaccine. From the RT-PCR reads, TCRdb called clonotypes with MiXCR, one entry per CDR3 protein. This table has fewer than 700,000 distinct CDR3 sequences, 10% to 15% appearing once. The sample here was PBMCs from blood, taken roughly 45 days after vaccination. The receptors stem from a man in his forties or fifties who received an inactivated influenza vaccine.

This clonotype was recorded a few times. The chain carries TRBV7-9 and TRBJ1-5; D remains unclear. Trimming stripped 3 bases from V and 3 bases from J, with 12 bases between. The CDR3 contains 15 residues. Germline V gives CDR1 SEHNR, CDR2 FQNEAQ (reference sequence). CDR3 DNA sequence: TGTGCCAGCAGCTTGGCTGGTCGAGACAATCAGCCCCAGCATTTT. It translates to CASSLAGRDNQPQHF.

This clonotype has just a few counts. This rearrangement joins TRBV4-1 to TRBJ2-5, with D possibly TRBD1 on 5 matching bases. The germline CDR1 and CDR2 sequences are MGHRA and YSYEKL. V was cut by 6 bases and J by 2 bases, with 22 bases left in between. This CDR3 spans 17 amino acids. The chain's CDR3 is CASSAIRGRSPQETQYF. DNA of the CDR3: TGCGCCAGCAGTGCCATAAGGGGCAGGTCCCCTCAAGAGACCCAGTACTTC.

This clonotype was counted between two and nine times. The V and J genes are TRBV4-2 and TRBJ2-7; D may be TRBD2 (5 bases). This CDR3 region has 15 residues. From germline, CDR1 is LGHNA and CDR2 YNFKEQ. V was trimmed by 4 bases and J by 0 bases, leaving 13 bases between them. CDR3 residues: CASSPPGVRSYEQYF. CDR3 in DNA: TGTGCCAGCAGCCCCCCCGGGGTCCGCTCCTACGAGCAGTACTTC.

V and J are TRBV6-2 or TRBV6-3 and TRBJ2-7; 7 bases map to TRBD1. Trimming took 6 bases from V and 2 from J; bases not matched to a gene: 4. The CDR3 has 13 residues. Germline loops: CDR1 MNHEY, CDR2 SVGEGT. CDR3 loop: CASSDRVPYEQYF. CDR3 bases: TGTGCCAGCAGCGACAGGGTCCCCTACGAGCAGTACTTC.

This clonotype was detected a few times. The chain uses TRBV5-1 and TRBJ2-5, with a weak D call TRBD1 (6 bases). In germline, CDR1 is SGHRS, CDR2 YFSETQ. V dropped 0 bases and J dropped 5 bases, with 11 bases sitting between them. This CDR3 has 14 amino acids. The CDR3 spells CASSLGGQRETQYF. CDR3 DNA sequence: TGCGCCAGCAGCTTGGGGGGGCAACGGGAGACCCAGTACTTC.

The chain carries TRBV11-2 and TRBJ2-3, with 9 bases matching TRBD2. Germline lookup yields CDR1 SGHAT and CDR2 FQNNGV. V shed 3 bases and J 6 bases; nucleotides not matched to a gene: 10. This CDR3 contains 16 residues. The CDR3 spells CASSFSGRGTVDTQYF. The CDR3 DNA sequence: TGTGCCAGCAGCTTTAGCGGGAGAGGTACTGTGGATACGCAGTATTTT.

In this sample, this clonotype turned up a few times. J is TRBJ2-1 and V is TRBV5-6, with TRBD1 as a possible D gene (5 bases). The CDR3 covers 19 residues. The germline gives CDR1 SGHDT, CDR2 YYEEEE. Trimming cost V 0 bases and J 1 base, with 20 bases left between them. The CDR3 loop is CASSLVGPRQRISYNEQFF. CDR3 bases: TGTGCCAGCAGCTTGGTAGGCCCCCGACAGAGAATTTCCTACAATGAGCAGTTCTTC.

Worth noting for this clonotype: At one boundary the junction diverges from the germline segment, which might be a read error. J is TRBJ1-4 and V is TRBV12-3 or TRBV12-4; D is unclear. The CDR3 loop spans 13 amino acids. CDR3 sequence: CASSLLGSNQKIF. CDR3 nucleotides: TGTGCCAGCAGCCTCTTGGGCAGCAACCAGAAGATTTTT.

This clonotype was counted a few times. The chain links TRBV15 to TRBJ2-1; TRBD1 is a possible D gene (5 bases). The CDR3 has 14 amino acids. Germline V gene sequence: CDR1 LNHNV, CDR2 YYDKDF (reference sequence). V lost 4 bases, J lost 7 bases, and 14 bases lay in between. The CDR3, as DNA: TGTGCCACCAGCATGTCCAGGGCCGGGAATGAGCAGTTCTTC. Its translation is CATSMSRAGNEQFF. Full variable domain (rest looked up from reference TRBV15 and TRBJ2-1): DAMVIQNPRYQVTQFGKPVTLSCSQTLNHNVMYWYQQKSSQAPKLLFHYYDKDFNNEADTPDNFQSRRPNTSFCFLDIRSPGLGDTAMYLCATSMSRAGNEQFFGPGTRLTVL.

The V gene is TRBV14, the J gene TRBJ2-7, with 7 positions matching TRBD1. CDR3 size: 15 residues. The ends lost 2 bases at V and 2 bases at J; junction bases unmatched: 6. Germline CDR1 reads SGHDN; CDR2 reads FVKESK. CDR3: CASSQIQGWTYEQYF. CDR3 nucleotide sequence: TGTGCCAGCAGCCAAATACAGGGGTGGACCTACGAGCAGTACTTC.

A few counts support this clonotype. The chain recombines TRBV4-3 with TRBJ2-1, with TRBD2 identical over 11 bases. Trimming at V came to 2 bases and at J to 4 bases, leaving 7 bases not matched to a gene. The CDR3 is made up of 17 amino acids. Germline V gene sequence: CDR1 LGHNA, CDR2 YSLEER. The CDR3 is CASSQLSGTSGYNEQFF. The CDR3, as DNA: TGCGCCAGCAGCCAACTCTCCGGGACTAGCGGATACAATGAGCAGTTCTTC.

The gene calls are TRBV6-2 or TRBV6-3 and TRBJ1-1, with 7 bases lining up with TRBD1. Germline CDR1 is MNHEY and CDR2 is SVGEGT. This CDR3 comprises 17 residues. The junction had 9 bases not matched to a gene; V was cut back by 2 bases and J by 0 bases. As DNA, the CDR3 is TGTGCCAGCAGTTACAATGAGGGACAGCTCATGAACACTGAAGCTTTCTTT. It is translated as CASSYNEGQLMNTEAFF.

The J gene is TRBJ1-2, the V gene TRBV6-1; 7 bases agree with TRBD1. The CDR3 covers 14 residues. With V trimmed by 6 bases and J by 1 base, 5 bases remained unmatched. Germline V gene data show CDR1 as MNHNS and CDR2 as SASEGT. Here the CDR3 reads CASRKTGINYGYTF. The CDR3 nucleotides are TGTGCCAGCAGGAAGACAGGGATTAACTATGGCTACACCTTC.

This clonotype was picked up one time. The chain has TRBV6-1 and TRBJ1-5; D might be TRBD1 (6 bases). V was cut by 5 bases and J by 10 bases, with 21 bases left in between. This CDR3 spans 15 amino acids. Germline V lookup: CDR1 MNHNS, CDR2 SASEGT. The CDR3 is CASSPPGQPLLPQHF. DNA for the CDR3: TGTGCCAGCAGTCCACCTGGACAGCCGCTACTCCCCCAGCATTTT.

The V gene is TRBV7-2, the J gene TRBJ2-7; TRBD1 aligns across 9 bases. The J segment lost 0 bases and the V segment lost 4 bases, leaving 7 bases of the junction unmatched. Germline V CDR1 and CDR2: SGHTA, FQGNSA. The CDR3 is made up of 16 amino acids. The CDR3 sequence: CASSYKTGQGSYEQYF. CDR3 bases: TGTGCCAGCAGCTATAAAACGGGACAGGGCTCCTACGAGCAGTACTTC.